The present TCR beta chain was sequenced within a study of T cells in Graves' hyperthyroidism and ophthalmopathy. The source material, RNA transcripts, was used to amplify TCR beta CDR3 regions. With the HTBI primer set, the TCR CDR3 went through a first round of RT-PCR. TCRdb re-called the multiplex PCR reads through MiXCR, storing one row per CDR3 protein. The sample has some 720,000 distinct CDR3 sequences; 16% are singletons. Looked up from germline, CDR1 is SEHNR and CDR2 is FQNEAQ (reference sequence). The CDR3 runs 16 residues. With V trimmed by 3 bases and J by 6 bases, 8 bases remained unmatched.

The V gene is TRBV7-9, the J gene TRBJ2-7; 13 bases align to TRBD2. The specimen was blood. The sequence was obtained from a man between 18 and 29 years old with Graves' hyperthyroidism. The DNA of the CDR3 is TGTGCCAGCAGCTTGGCAACACTAGCGGGAGGGGCCGAGCAGTACTTC. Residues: CASSLATLAGGAEQYF.